The 26 T cell receptor beta chains listed next were all sequenced from one sample in a study of control samples from healthy donors and cancer patients. Only in-frame clones appear in the TCRdb table, and some are missing; sequencing was by immunoSEQ multiplex PCR. The sample holds 130,000 or so clones, about 90% seen once. The material sequenced was blood. These receptors originate from a man aged 18 to 29 in good health.

J is TRBJ1-1 and V is TRBV20-1, with D possibly being TRBD1 (5 bases). This CDR3 has 11 amino acids. Between the trimmed V and J ends, which lost 6 bases and 11 bases, there was a span of 16 bases. Germline V lookup: CDR1 DFQATT, CDR2 SNEGSKA (reference sequence). CDR3 in DNA: TGCAGTGCGCCCCGGGCCGGGGGTGCTTTCTTT. As protein: CSAPRAGGAFF.

This chain links TRBV5-1 with TRBJ2-5; 9 bases match TRBD2. The germline gives CDR1 SGHRS, CDR2 YFSETQ. The J segment lost 3 bases and the V segment lost 4 bases, leaving 4 bases of the junction unmatched. CDR3 length: 14 amino acids. The CDR3 region is CASSRSGGEETQYF. As DNA, the CDR3 is TGCGCCAGCAGCCGTAGCGGGGGCGAAGAGACCCAGTACTTC.

The chain is built from TRBV28 and TRBJ1-2; D perhaps matches TRBD1 (6 bases). The CDR3 runs 13 residues. From germline, CDR1 is MDHEN and CDR2 SYDVKM. The V end was cut by 5 bases, the J end by 6 bases, with 13 bases between. CDR3 nucleotide sequence: TGTGCCAGCAGTCCGATGGCAGGGGATGGCTACACCTTC. This codes for CASSPMAGDGYTF.

The chain employs TRBV10-3 and TRBJ1-1; D perhaps matches TRBD1 (6 bases). Trimming took off 6 bases at V and 2 bases at J, with 10 bases between the two ends. Per germline, CDR1 ENHRY and CDR2 SYGVKD. The length of the CDR3 is 13 residues. DNA of the CDR3: TGTGCCATCAGACAGGGCACCAACACTGAAGCTTTCTTT. Protein sequence: CAIRQGTNTEAFF.

CDR3 DNA: TGTGCCAGCAGCTTGAGGGCCAGCGGGGGACCCGTTTTCTACGAGCAGTACTTC. Its translation: CASSLRASGGPVFYEQYF. V usage is TRBV5-6 and J usage is TRBJ2-7; 8 bases line up with TRBD2. This CDR3 contains 18 residues. V was clipped by 1 base and J by 3 bases; unmatched bases: 15. Germline V gene sequence: CDR1 SGHDT, CDR2 YYEEEE.

The chain carries TRBV20-1 and TRBJ1-5; D not certain. Per germline, CDR1 DFQATT and CDR2 SNEGSKA (reference sequence). Trimming stripped 3 bases from V and 0 bases from J, with 9 bases between. This CDR3 spans 14 amino acids. The CDR3 DNA sequence: TGCAGTGCTAGTTCGGGGTATAGCAATCAGCCCCAGCATTTT. Its protein product is CSASSGYSNQPQHF.

This clone occurred once. The V gene is TRBV27, the J gene TRBJ1-2, with D unclear. The CDR3 loop spans 14 amino acids. V gave up 3 bases and J gave up 4 bases, with 12 bases separating them. CDR1 and CDR2 from the germline V gene are MNHEY and SMNVEV (reference sequence). The CDR3 DNA reads TGTGCCAGCAGTTTTGGGGAGGGAGCCTATGGCTACACCTTC. Translated: CASSFGEGAYGYTF.

This chain links TRBV7-2 with TRBJ2-5; no clear D. The germline V gene encodes CDR1 SGHTA and CDR2 FQGNSA. Trimming shortened V by 1 base and J by 7 bases, and 13 bases separated the two germline ends. CDR3 size: 14 residues. The CDR3 DNA reads as TGTGCCAGCAGCTTAGATCAAGGAGTGGGGACCCAGTACTTC. Translation gives CASSLDQGVGTQYF.

V gene TRBV5-6 combines with J gene TRBJ2-3; no definite D call. Germline V CDR1 and CDR2: SGHDT, YYEEEE. The V gene lost 0 bases and the J gene lost 2 bases, with 10 bases spanning the gap. The CDR3 has 15 amino acids. The DNA of the CDR3 is TGTGCCAGCAGCTTGGCGGCAGCTGACACAGATACGCAGTATTTT. It translates to CASSLAAADTDTQYF.

The CDR3: CASSLMATGGNSPLHF. The CDR3 region has the DNA TGTGCCAGCAGCTTAATGGCGACAGGGGGGAATTCACCCCTCCACTTT. The chain has TRBV7-3 and TRBJ1-6; TRBD1 agrees at 9 bases. CDR1 and CDR2 (germline): SGHTA, FQGTGA. This CDR3 comprises 16 residues. With 1 base clipped from V and 7 bases from J, the junction kept 5 bases outside the gene matches.

V is TRBV19 and J is TRBJ1-5; no clear D gene. V was cut by 6 bases and J by 3 bases, with 18 bases left in between. Germline values: CDR1 LNHDA, CDR2 SQIVND (reference sequence). This CDR3 is built from 16 residues. DNA for the CDR3: TGTGCCAGTAGACCCAAGACGGACTATTCCAATCAGCCCCAGCATTTT. Its protein product is CASRPKTDYSNQPQHF.

Concerning this clone itself: Its ends do not fully match the called genes, so a read error is possible. This chain links TRBV14 with TRBJ2-7; D gene unclear. The CDR3 loop spans 12 amino acids. The germline gives CDR1 SGHDN, CDR2 FVKESK. The CDR3 reads CASSKDFYEQYF. The CDR3 DNA follows: TGTGCCAGCAGCAAAGACTTCTACGAGCAGTACTTC.

The chain joins TRBV7-2 to TRBJ2-3; D gene unclear. The CDR3 consists of 14 residues. The V gene's germline CDR1 is SGHTA and CDR2 FQGNSA. V was clipped by 5 bases and J by 0 bases, with 9 bases between them. The CDR3 nucleotides read TGTGCCAGCAGCCGCATGACTAGCACAGATACGCAGTATTTT. This encodes CASSRMTSTDTQYF.

J is TRBJ2-2 and V is TRBV5-1; D is uncertain. Trimming left V 2 bases short and J 5 bases short, with 16 bases between. The CDR3 loop spans 16 amino acids. In germline, CDR1 is SGHRS, CDR2 YFSETQ. The CDR3 region is CASSFTVGPSTGELFF. The CDR3 DNA is TGCGCCAGCAGCTTCACGGTGGGCCCATCTACCGGGGAGCTGTTTTTT.

The V and J genes are TRBV2 and TRBJ2-1, with D possibly TRBD2 on 5 matching bases. V lost 7 bases to trimming and J lost 4 bases, with 17 bases between them. CDR3 length: 15 residues. Germline V gene sequence: CDR1 SNHLY, CDR2 FYNNEI. This CDR3 is CASTQESGLYNEQFF. CDR3 in DNA: TGTGCCAGCACGCAGGAGAGCGGCCTTTACAATGAGCAGTTCTTC.

The chain combines TRBV6-5 with TRBJ2-6; the match to TRBD1 covers 7 bases. This CDR3 has 14 residues. Per the germline V gene, CDR1 is MNHEY and CDR2 is SVGAGI. Losses at the gene ends were 11 bases for V and 1 base for J; bases not matched to a gene: 5. The CDR3 loop reads CASQGISGANVLTF. CDR3 coding DNA: TGTGCCTCACAGGGGATTTCTGGGGCCAACGTCCTGACTTTC.

The chain combines TRBV15 with TRBJ2-7; D tentatively fits TRBD1 or TRBD2 (5 bases each). The CDR3 is made up of 15 amino acids. V shed 5 bases and J shed 3 bases, with 17 bases lying between them. CDR1 is LNHNV and CDR2 is YYDKDF in the germline V gene (reference sequence). The CDR3 DNA reads as TGTGCCACCAGCGGGGGATTAGAGACCCTCTACGAGCAGTACTTC. Encoded protein: CATSGGLETLYEQYF.

The CDR3 nucleotides are TGTGCCAGCAGTTTAACCAGGGTAAATGAGCAGTTCTTC. It codes for CASSLTRVNEQFF. The chain couples TRBV27 to TRBJ2-1, with D possibly being TRBD1 (5 bases). Germline lookup yields CDR1 MNHEY and CDR2 SMNVEV (reference sequence). This CDR3 has 13 residues. The germline V and J ends were trimmed by 2 bases and 7 bases, with 9 bases remaining between them.

The V and J genes are TRBV5-4 and TRBJ2-7; D gene uncertain. CDR3 length: 15 amino acids. Germline assignment: CDR1 SGHNT and CDR2 YYREEE (reference sequence). Trimming pared 1 base from V and 3 bases from J, leaving 14 bases between. CDR3 loop: CASSLFGPVDYEQYF. The CDR3 region has the DNA TGTGCCAGCAGCTTGTTCGGACCGGTAGACTACGAGCAGTACTTC.

The rearrangement joins TRBV2 to TRBJ1-4; 10 bases agree with TRBD1. Trimming at V came to 8 bases and at J to 5 bases, leaving 5 bases not matched to a gene. In germline, CDR1 is SNHLY, CDR2 FYNNEI. This CDR3 is 14 amino acids long. The chain's CDR3 is CASGWTGGNEKLFF. In DNA form, the CDR3 reads TGTGCCAGCGGGTGGACAGGGGGGAATGAAAAACTGTTTTTT.

J is TRBJ1-1 and V is TRBV29-1; D may be TRBD1 (5 bases). The V gene's germline CDR1 is SQVTM and CDR2 ANQGSEA. The CDR3 extends over 12 amino acids. V was pared by 7 bases and J by 1 base, with 10 bases between. CDR3 sequence (DNA): TGCAGCGGCCTACAGGCGAACACTGAAGCTTTCTTT. This gives the protein CSGLQANTEAFF.

V and J are TRBV5-8 and TRBJ2-1; perhaps TRBD2 as D (5 bases). Germline CDR1 SGHTS, CDR2 YDEGEE. The CDR3 is 17 amino acids. Trimming took off 4 bases at V and 2 bases at J, with 19 bases between the two ends. This chain's CDR3 is CASSLLRTHLPYNEQFF. Written as DNA, the CDR3 is TGTGCCAGCAGCCTACTAAGGACTCATCTTCCCTACAATGAGCAGTTCTTC.

V usage is TRBV19 and J usage is TRBJ1-2; a possible D gene is TRBD1 (5 bases). The CDR3 totals 16 residues. The germline V gene has CDR1 LNHDA and CDR2 SQIVND (reference sequence). Trimming removed 2 bases at V and 0 bases at J, with 13 bases between. CDR3 loop: CASSITGRGANYGYTF. As DNA, the CDR3 is TGTGCCAGTAGTATAACGGGGCGGGGAGCTAACTATGGCTACACCTTC.

This chain links TRBV19 with TRBJ1-1; no firm D call. The V gene's germline CDR1 is LNHDA and CDR2 SQIVND (reference sequence). V was clipped by 7 bases and J by 5 bases, with 11 bases between them. The CDR3 length is 12 residues. This chain's CDR3 is CASKSVGTEAFF. The CDR3 DNA reads as TGTGCCAGTAAGAGTGTAGGGACTGAAGCTTTCTTT.

This sequence joins TRBV4-3 and TRBJ2-3, with TRBD2 matching 9 bases. Germline V gene sequence: CDR1 LGHNA, CDR2 YSLEER. V was pared by 1 base and J by 0 bases, with 5 bases of the junction left unmatched. The CDR3 is 17 residues long. CDR3 bases: TGCGCCAGCAGCCAAGCGTTGCTAGCGGGGAGCACAGATACGCAGTATTTT. This gives the protein CASSQALLAGSTDTQYF.

The genes are TRBV7-9 and TRBJ2-1, with no clear D. The germline gives CDR1 SEHNR, CDR2 FQNEAQ (reference sequence). The CDR3 sequence is 14 residues long. Trimming pared 4 bases from V and 11 bases from J, leaving 18 bases between. CDR3 amino acids: CASSYPDDPRKQFF. Here the CDR3 DNA reads TGTGCCAGCAGCTACCCGGACGACCCTCGCAAGCAGTTCTTC. Full variable domain (outside the CDR3, taken from reference TRBV7-9 and TRBJ2-1): DTGVSQNPRHKITKRGQNVTFRCDPISEHNRLYWYRQTLGQGPEFLTYFQNEAQLEKSRLLSDRFSAERPKGSFSTLEIQRTEQGDSAMYLCASSYPDDPRKQFFGPGTRLTVL.